Listed here is a single T cell receptor beta chain. This receptor's antigen is unknown. One base away there is no much larger clone; base qualities are not given. The data stem from a study of blood T cells in healthy people across ages (dated by TCRdb to the mid-2010s). Study-wide context: In model experiments, roughly one uniquely barcoded TCR beta cDNA molecule per two T cells was captured by template switching. For two donors (one aged 18 to 30 and one aged 80 or older), the study analyzed two additional independent replicas of 1 million unique cDNA reads from the same blood draw. To track age-related changes in TCR beta repertoire diversity, the study relied on deep sequencing normalized with unique cDNA molecular identifiers. The donors were split into four age groups: young (average 16 years), middle-aged (39), aged (about 62) and long-lived (roughly 77). Overall study results and their limits: Compared with the aged group, more naive CD4+ T cells, fewer expanded clones and increased TCR diversity were shown by the long-lived group, suggesting age selection. Because donor CMV infection status was unknown, age-related changes in expanded clonotypes were potentially confounded. Estimates of total diversity from one million sequenced T cells were regarded as lower bounds and underestimates. There was a strong correlation between observed TCR beta diversity and the percentage of naive T cells measured by flow cytometry. Observed TCR beta diversity per million T cells fell roughly linearly with age, and a significant reduction was already apparent by age approximately 41. Since profiling was done on bulk unsorted PBMCs, naive and antigen-experienced compartments could not be conclusively compared.

The donors were 40 or so Caucasian individuals from Russia, aged roughly 6 to 100 years, who were systemically healthy. Each donor gave ten milliliters of peripheral blood, collected into EDTA-treated Vacutainer tubes. PBMCs were isolated by Ficoll-Paque density-gradient centrifugation, with at least 6 million obtained per sample. Trizol reagent was used to extract total RNA from the PBMCs, yielding at least 5.5 micrograms per sample. The percentages of naive CD45RAhigh/CD27high T cells were determined by flow cytometry on a PBMC aliquot from every donor. Libraries were prepared through 5' RACE. Sequencing relied on an Illumina HiSeq 2500. A second PCR of 7 to 11 cycles was performed with a sample-barcoded 5' primer and a J-beta primer mix. A unique molecular identifier was introduced onto each TCR beta cDNA molecule by a template-switch 5' adaptor carrying 12 random nucleotides. At least 2.5 million CDR3-containing paired-end reads were obtained from each sample. First-strand cDNA synthesis was performed from all RNA using the Mint cDNA synthesis kit, with priming by a TRBC-specific oligonucleotide. Following uracil-DNA glycosylase treatment, a first 18-cycle PCR with universal primers M1SS and BC2_uni_R was performed on all cDNA. As for the original processing: Normalization of each sample was performed by random selection of 1 million high-quality reads, each carrying a distinct molecular identifier. Instead of being binned into consensus sequences, reads with shared molecular identifiers were discarded. MiTCR, set to a Q25 quality threshold and the strictest error-elimination algorithm, was used for CDR3 identification, clonotype clustering and error correction. A nonparametric unseen species model using Euler transformation provided a lower-bound estimate of total TCR beta diversity. Clones were called with MiXCR by TCRdb after fastp trimmed the public reads at Q25, and only in-frame beta chains were retained. Each entry merges the rows of one CDR3 protein and shows their most common DNA and genes. It is TCRdb's table, rather than the study itself, that gives the V and J calls and clone size. The sample table lists 800,000 or so distinct CDR3 sequences, 20% to 30% of them with a count of one. The ten most abundant clones make up approximately 3.7% of the sample.

The germline V gene provides CDR1 SGHRS and CDR2 YFSETQ. V gives up 0 bases and J gives up 5 bases, and the segment between their germline ends measures 11 bases. The CDR3 goes from the cysteine to the phenylalanine over 14 residues. Only CDR3 DNA is held: 42 bases, read in frame from base 1. These data also formed part of another study, on T cells of mothers and their children. The second study also describes: Donors were nine systemically healthy Caucasian individuals: three mothers and their six children. cDNA synthesis used all of the extracted RNA, with approximately 1.4 ug of RNA in each 15 ul reaction. In the second PCR, the M1S primer introduced both the sample barcodes and 2-4 random nucleotides. More than 9.5 million TCR beta CDR3 reads were obtained from each mother, and roughly 3 million reads were obtained from each child. In both related and unrelated pairs, thymic selection shapes the output of TCR recombination in a similar way, with inherited differences having only a minor effect. Normalized repertoire overlap in related mother-child pairs was always slightly higher than in unrelated mother-child pairs, but the difference was never significant. No persistent microchimeric T cell clones were found, with a detection sensitivity of 75 to 100 clones per million clonotypes. To look for features that set related mother-child pairs apart from unrelated individuals, the researchers ran deep NGS to compare the TCR beta repertoires of mothers and children. Mothers averaged about 37 +/- 4 years of age and children averaged about 10 +/- 4 years. After adapters were ligated using NEBNext reagents, the libraries underwent 100+100 nt paired-end sequencing on an Illumina HiSeq 2000. To avoid cross-contamination, the mother libraries and the child libraries were prepared a month apart and sequenced in separate runs. For each donor, somewhere between about 450,000 and 2,200,000 distinct TCR beta clonotypes were identified. Naive TCR beta clonotypes were estimated from low-frequency clonotypes matched to each donor's FACS-determined naive share, without sorting.

The source of this sequence is a boy between 10 and 17 years old in good health. The sequencing sample was made of blood. This sequence uses TRBV5-1 and TRBJ2-5; the D segment is perhaps TRBD1 or TRBD2, each sharing 5 matched bases. The CDR3 region: CASSLEWGFETQYF. DNA sequence: TGCGCCAGCAGCTTGGAGTGGGGGTTCGAGACCCAGTACTTC.